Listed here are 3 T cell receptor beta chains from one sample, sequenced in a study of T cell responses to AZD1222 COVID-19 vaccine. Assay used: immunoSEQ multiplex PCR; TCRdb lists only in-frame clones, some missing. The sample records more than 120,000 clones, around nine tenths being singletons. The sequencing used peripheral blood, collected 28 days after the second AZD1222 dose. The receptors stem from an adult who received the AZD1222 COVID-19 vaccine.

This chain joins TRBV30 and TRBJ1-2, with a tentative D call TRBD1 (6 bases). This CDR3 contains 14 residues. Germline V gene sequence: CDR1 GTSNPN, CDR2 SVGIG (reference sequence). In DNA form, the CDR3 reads TGTGCATTAAGGATGGGACAACTTATCTATGGCTACACCTTC. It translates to CALRMGQLIYGYTF.

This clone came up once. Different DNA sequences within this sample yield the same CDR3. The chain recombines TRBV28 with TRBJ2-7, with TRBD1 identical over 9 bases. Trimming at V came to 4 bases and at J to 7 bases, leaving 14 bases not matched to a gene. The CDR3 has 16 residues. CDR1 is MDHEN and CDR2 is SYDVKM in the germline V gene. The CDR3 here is CASSYLRQGGGWEQYF. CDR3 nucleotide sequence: TGTGCCAGCAGTTACTTAAGACAGGGGGGGGGTTGGGAGCAGTACTTC.

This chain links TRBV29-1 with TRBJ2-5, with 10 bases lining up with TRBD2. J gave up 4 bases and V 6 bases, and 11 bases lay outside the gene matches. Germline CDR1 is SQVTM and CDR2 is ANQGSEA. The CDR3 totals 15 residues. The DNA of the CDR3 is TGCAGCGTGCAGACTCTAGCGGGAGTTCGAGAGACCCAGTACTTC. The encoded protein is CSVQTLAGVRETQYF.